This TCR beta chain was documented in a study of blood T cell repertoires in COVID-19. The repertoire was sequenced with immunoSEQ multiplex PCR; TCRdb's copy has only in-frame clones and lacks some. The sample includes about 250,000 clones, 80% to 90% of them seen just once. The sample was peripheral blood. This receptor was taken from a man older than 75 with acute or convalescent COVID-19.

The CDR3 protein is CASSRETGYSASGKLDNEQFF. In DNA form, the CDR3 reads TGTGCCAGCAGCCGGGAGACAGGGTACTCGGCTAGCGGGAAGTTAGACAATGAGCAGTTCTTC. J is TRBJ2-1 and V is TRBV7-6; the match to TRBD2 covers 9 bases. Germline lookup yields CDR1 SGHVS and CDR2 FNYEAQ. The CDR3 is made up of 21 amino acids. The V and J ends lost 5 bases and 5 bases, in that order; junction bases with no gene match: 25.